A selection of T cell receptor beta chains follows, all from one sample in a study of cytomegalovirus exposure and HLA in healthy donors. Assay: immunoSEQ multiplex PCR; the TCRdb copy retains only in-frame clones and omits some. The sample holds about 240,000 clones, 70% to 90% seen once. Source material: PBMCs. These receptors were collected from a woman under 40 in good health and CMV-seropositive. The CDR3 runs from the conserved cysteine through the conserved F or W. Fields, in order: clone size, J gene, D gene, V gene, CDR3 DNA, CDR3 protein. D genes are given only for firm matches. Clone size is given for some rows only: seen once, a few or many times, or a class if the clone is expanded.

-,TRBJ1-5,TRBD1,TRBV6-5,TGTGCCAGCAGCCGAGGCGGACAGGGACATCAGCCCCAGCATTTT,CASSRGGQGHQPQHF
-,TRBJ1-1,-,TRBV28,TGTGCCAGCAGAGCCTCGACAGTCTTGAACACTGAAGCTTTCTTT,CASRASTVLNTEAFF
-,TRBJ2-5,-,TRBV7-3,TGTGCCAGCAGCTTAAGTAGTGGAGAGACCCAGTACTTC,CASSLSSGETQYF
-,TRBJ2-7,TRBD1,TRBV11-2,TGTGCCAGCAGCGCGACAGGGGCCTACGAGCAGTACTTC,CASSATGAYEQYF
-,TRBJ1-2,TRBD1,TRBV9,TGTGCCAGCAGCGCCAGCACGCGGGACAGGGATCCCTATGGCTACACCTTC,CASSASTRDRDPYGYTF
once,TRBJ2-3,TRBD1,TRBV7-7,TGTGCTAGCAGCTTAAACAGGGGGTCAGATACGCAGTATTTT,CASSLNRGSDTQYF
many,TRBJ2-2,-,TRBV10-2,TGCGCCAGCAGTGAGCTTGGGGGCTGGACCGGGGAGCTGTTTTTT,CASSELGGWTGELFF
-,TRBJ1-1,-,TRBV6-6,TGTGCCAGCATAGGCGGGGATTTGGGGAACACTGAAGCTTTCTTT,CASIGGDLGNTEAFF
-,TRBJ2-1,-,TRBV5-1,TGCGCCAGCAGCTTGGGGGGGGTCTACAATGAGCAGTTCTTC,CASSLGGVYNEQFF
-,TRBJ1-1,TRBD1,TRBV11-3,TGTGCCAGCAGCTTAGCCCCGGACAGGGAAGCTTTCTTT,CASSLAPDREAFF
-,TRBJ2-7,TRBD2,TRBV11-3,TGTGCCAGCAGCTTAGATCTTCCACTAGCGGGAGGGGGCGAGCAGTACTTC,CASSLDLPLAGGGEQYF
-,TRBJ2-1,TRBD2,TRBV27,TGTGCCAGCAGTCCATCAGCGGGAGAGATTGGGTATGAGCAGTTCTTC,CASSPSAGEIGYEQFF
-,TRBJ2-4,-,TRBV6-5,TGTGCCAGCAGTTACCCAGGGTCGGGAAACATTCAGTACTTC,CASSYPGSGNIQYF
-,TRBJ2-2,TRBD2,TRBV27,TGTGCCAGCAGTACCGGGACTAGGACCGGGGAGCTGTTTTTT,CASSTGTRTGELFF
-,TRBJ2-1,TRBD2,TRBV5-1,TGCGCCAGCAGCTTGGGACTAGCAAGCGATGAGCAGTTCTTC,CASSLGLASDEQFF
-,TRBJ1-2,TRBD1,TRBV5-4,TGTGCCAGCAGAAAAAATCTACAGGGGTCTAACTATGGCTACACCTTC,CASRKNLQGSNYGYTF
-,TRBJ2-5,TRBD2,TRBV29-1,TGCAGCGTTGACCTTAGCGGGAGGTCGGCAGAGACCCAGTACTTC,CSVDLSGRSAETQYF
few,TRBJ1-5,TRBD1,TRBV6-5,TGTGCCAGCAGCCTGGGACAGGGCAATCAGCCCCAGCATTTT,CASSLGQGNQPQHF
-,TRBJ2-1,TRBD2,TRBV10-2,TGCGCCAGCGGCATAGCGGGAGGACTGGGCAATGAGCAGTTCTTC,CASGIAGGLGNEQFF
-,TRBJ1-5,-,TRBV30,TGTGCCTGGAGTGAGGACAGTATCAATCAGCCCCAGCATTTT,CAWSEDSINQPQHF
-,TRBJ1-2,-,TRBV11-2,TGTGCCAGCAGCTTAGAGTTCTCTGGCTACACCTTC,CASSLEFSGYTF
few,TRBJ2-1,TRBD2,TRBV30,TGTGCCTGGAGACCGAGCGGGAGTCGGGATGAGCAGTTCTTC,CAWRPSGSRDEQFF
-,TRBJ2-7,-,TRBV7-3,TGTGCCAGCAGCCTTTCAGAAGGGGCCGAGCAGTACTTC,CASSLSEGAEQYF
-,TRBJ1-1,-,TRBV5-1,TGCGCCAGCAGCTTGGTGCCAGGGGCGAACACTGAAGCTTTCTTT,CASSLVPGANTEAFF
-,TRBJ2-3,-,TRBV27,TGTGCCAGCAGTCCAATACCCGACAGAACAGGCACAGATACGCAGTATTTT,CASSPIPDRTGTDTQYF
-,TRBJ2-7,TRBD1,TRBV2,TGTGCCAGCATGAGGGGGCAGAGCTCCTACGAGCAGTACTTC,CASMRGQSSYEQYF
-,TRBJ2-2,TRBD2,TRBV5-1,TGCGCCAGCAGTCTGATACTAGCGGGAGAGGTGGAGCTGTTTTTT,CASSLILAGEVELFF
-,TRBJ2-3,-,TRBV28,TGTGCCAGCTCACCGGGACAAAGCACAGATACGCAGTATTTT,CASSPGQSTDTQYF
many,TRBJ2-7,TRBD2,TRBV5-1,TGCGCCAGCAATGTCGGGGGGACGTCCTACGAGCAGTACTTC,CASNVGGTSYEQYF
-,TRBJ2-6,-,TRBV13,TGTGCCAGCACAGGGGCTGGGGCCAACGTCCTGACTTTC,CASTGAGANVLTF
-,TRBJ1-5,-,TRBV27,TGTGCCAGCAGTTTTATTGGGGGCAGGGAGATGCCCCAGCATTTT,CASSFIGGREMPQHF
-,TRBJ2-2,TRBD1,TRBV5-1,TGCGCCAGCAGCACCGCGCCCCGGGACAGGGAGCTGGGCGGGGAGCTGTTTTTT,CASSTAPRDRELGGELFF
-,TRBJ2-3,TRBD2,TRBV9,TGTGCCAGCAGCCCAGGACTAGCGCAAAGCACAGATACGCAGTATTTT,CASSPGLAQSTDTQYF
once,TRBJ2-1,TRBD1,TRBV7-9,TGTGCCAGCAGCTTAGCCCAGGGGGCGATGTACAATGAGCAGTTCTTC,CASSLAQGAMYNEQFF
-,TRBJ2-7,-,TRBV2,TGTGCCAGCATAGACAGCTTGGGCGAGCAGTACTTC,CASIDSLGEQYF
-,TRBJ2-1,TRBD2,TRBV7-9,TGTGCCAGCAGCTTAGACCCTAGCGGCCACAATGAGCAGTTCTTC,CASSLDPSGHNEQFF
-,TRBJ2-3,-,TRBV30,TGTGCCTGGAGTAGAGGGTCAGATACGCAGTATTTT,CAWSRGSDTQYF
-,TRBJ1-5,TRBD1,TRBV27,TGTGCCAGCAGTTTAGTGGGACAGGGCGGTCAGCCCCAGCATTTT,CASSLVGQGGQPQHF
-,TRBJ1-2,-,TRBV27,TGTGCCAGCAGTTTATCGGGGGCAATTTCTAACTATGGCTACACCTTC,CASSLSGAISNYGYTF
-,TRBJ2-7,-,TRBV4-1,TGCGCCAGCAGCCTGCGACAGACGCGAAACAGTGGTAGCTCCTACGAGCAGTACTTC,CASSLRQTRNSGSSYEQYF
once,TRBJ2-1,TRBD2,TRBV7-3,TGTGCCAGCAGCTTAGGTGGGACTAGCGGCTACAATGAGCAGTTCTTC,CASSLGGTSGYNEQFF
-,TRBJ2-6,TRBD1,TRBV6-4,TGTGCCAGCAGTGCCGAAACAGGGGTCGGGGCCAACGTCCTGACTTTC,CASSAETGVGANVLTF
-,TRBJ2-7,-,TRBV28,TGTGCCAGCAGTTTATCTGTACCAGGCTCAAGGTCCTACGAGCAGTACTTC,CASSLSVPGSRSYEQYF
-,TRBJ2-7,-,TRBV11-3,TGTGCCAGCAGCTTCCAGATTCAAAAACAGTACTTC,CASSFQIQKQYF
-,TRBJ2-3,TRBD2,TRBV19,TGTGCCAGTAGTGGACTAGCGGGAGCAGATACGCAGTATTTT,CASSGLAGADTQYF